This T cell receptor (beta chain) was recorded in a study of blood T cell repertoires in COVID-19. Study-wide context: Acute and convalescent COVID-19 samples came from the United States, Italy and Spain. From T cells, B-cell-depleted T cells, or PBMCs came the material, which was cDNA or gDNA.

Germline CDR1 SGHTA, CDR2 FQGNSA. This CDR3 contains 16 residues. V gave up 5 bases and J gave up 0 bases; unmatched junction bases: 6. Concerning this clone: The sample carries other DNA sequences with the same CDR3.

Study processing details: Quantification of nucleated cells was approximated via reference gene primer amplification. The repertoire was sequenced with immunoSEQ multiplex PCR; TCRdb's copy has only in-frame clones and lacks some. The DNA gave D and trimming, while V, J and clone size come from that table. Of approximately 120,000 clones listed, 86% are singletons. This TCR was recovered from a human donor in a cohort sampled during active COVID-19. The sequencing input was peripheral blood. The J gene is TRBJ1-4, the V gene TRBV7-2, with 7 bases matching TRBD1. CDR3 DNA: TGTGCCAGCAGCCCAAGAGACAGGGCAACTAATGAAAAACTGTTTTTT. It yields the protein CASSPRDRATNEKLFF.